These T cell receptor beta chains were read from a single sample in a study of shared clonotypes between healthy human individuals. Generated by immunoSEQ multiplex PCR, the TCRdb table keeps only in-frame clones and is missing some. The sample includes about 110,000 clones, approximately 70% of them seen just once. The specimen was memory CD8+ T cells sorted from blood. All receptors derive from a woman in her thirties in good health. The CDR3 runs from the conserved cysteine through the conserved F or W. Each record gives: V gene, J gene, D gene, CDR3 protein. The D gene is left open where the match is weak.

TRBV5-4	TRBJ2-7	-	CAWGSPSLTYEQYF
TRBV19	TRBJ1-1	-	CASSISTNTEAFF
TRBV7-2	TRBJ1-3	-	CASSLTGSNTIYF
TRBV28	TRBJ2-4	-	CASRGPSGKNIQYF
TRBV18	TRBJ2-7	-	CASSPEHSYEQYF
TRBV6-4	TRBJ2-1	TRBD2	CASGQSAGEGGHNEQFF
TRBV7-9	TRBJ1-4	-	CASSLFDSATNEKLFF
TRBV27	TRBJ2-7	TRBD1	CASSLEKAGQGAYEQYF
TRBV2	TRBJ2-7	TRBD2	CATSRTSGPYEQYF
TRBV10-2	TRBJ2-7	-	CASSEGTYYEQYF
TRBV29-1	-	-	CSVEGQEPYEQYF
TRBV19	TRBJ1-2	-	CASSMRNYGYTF
TRBV5-1	TRBJ2-1	-	CASGPGGYSYNEQFF
TRBV19	TRBJ1-5	TRBD1	CASSILDRVGQPQHF
TRBV7-9	TRBJ2-7	-	CASSEVHYEQYF
TRBV7-2	TRBJ2-7	-	CASSWTVRPYEQYF
TRBV28	TRBJ2-7	-	CASSSSPWIKGTYEQYF
TRBV5-1	TRBJ2-1	TRBD2	CASSLESASGFYNEQFF
TRBV11-2	TRBJ2-6	-	CASSLDPSRTGANVLTF
TRBV15	TRBJ2-1	TRBD2	CATSIATGGSYNEQFF
TRBV2	TRBJ2-4	-	CASSAAAAKNIQYF
TRBV7-9	TRBJ2-3	TRBD2	CASSLTSGSTDTQYF
TRBV6-5	TRBJ2-1	-	CASSPNSGVGNEQFF
TRBV7-2	TRBJ2-7	-	CASSRRLSAEQYF
TRBV19	TRBJ2-6	TRBD1	CASSIGQGSSGANVLTF
TRBV10-1	TRBJ2-7	TRBD1	CASGTELYEQYF
TRBV6-4	TRBJ1-5	-	CASSYLFRASNQPQHF
TRBV29-1	TRBJ2-3	TRBD2	CSVAGTSGTSTDTQYF
TRBV15	TRBJ1-4	-	CATSRDYDGYHNEKLFF
TRBV19	TRBJ2-7	-	CASSGQGPIYEQYF
TRBV5-4	TRBJ1-5	TRBD1	CASSSTGSGNQPQHF
TRBV28	TRBJ2-7	TRBD2	CASSHLGLAGVPRGSYEQYF
TRBV2	TRBJ2-2	-	CASSYTVSAGELFF
TRBV18	TRBJ1-5	-	CASSRGANQPQHF
TRBV4-1	TRBJ1-5	TRBD1	CASSYDRGSQPQHF
TRBV10-2	TRBJ2-3	-	CASGKGDTQYF
TRBV25-1	TRBJ2-7	TRBD1	CASSGGGQGGSYEQYF
TRBV11-3	TRBJ1-1	-	CASSARRAF